The clone carrying this T cell receptor beta chain was seen only once. This entry comes from a study of blood T cell repertoires in COVID-19. Across the whole study: There were acute and convalescent COVID-19 samples, and they came from the United States, Italy and Spain. PBMCs, B-cell-depleted T cells, or T cells provided the cDNA or gDNA that made up the material.

How the authors handled the data: Nucleated cell number was recorded as an estimate derived from reference gene primer amplification. The method was immunoSEQ multiplex PCR; TCRdb's version includes in-frame clones alone and lacks a portion of them. V and J calls and clone size come straight from that table; D and trimming were deduced from the DNA. The sample lists fewer than 200,000 clones, about 86% seen once, with around 9% in the top ten. Germline V gene sequence: CDR1 LGHDT, CDR2 YNNKEL (reference sequence). This CDR3 is 19 amino acids long. V gave up 4 bases and J gave up 0 bases, with 22 bases separating them.

The clonotype comes from a man aged 50 to 59 with active or convalescent COVID-19. The sample was peripheral blood. V and J are TRBV3-1 (or the pseudogene TRBV3-2) and TRBJ1-5; D gene ambiguous. The CDR3 region is CASSRKTLGRENSNQPQHF. As DNA, the CDR3 is TGTGCCAGCAGCCGCAAAACCCTGGGGAGGGAAAATAGCAATCAGCCCCAGCATTTT.